This T cell receptor (beta chain) was captured by sequencing in a study of regulatory T cells in long-lasting Graves disease. Broader study findings: Persistent patients had more shared public clonotypes (2,741) than new patients (about 1,000).

Time point of the sample: persistent/refractory GD, antithyroid drugs over 5 years with positive TRAb. Researchers made the TCR library from RNA that was extracted from PBMCs. Diagnosis followed American Thyroid Association guidelines for Graves' disease. Through Arm-PCR of CDR3 regions and iRepertoire HTBI primers, TCR beta libraries were built. In TCRdb, the multiplex PCR reads were re-called with MiXCR into one record per CDR3 protein. The table lists about 430,000 distinct CDR3 sequences, roughly a fifth of them singletons. The germline gives CDR1 MNHEY, CDR2 SMNVEV (reference sequence). V trimming: 2 bases; J trimming: 4 bases; junction bases outside the gene matches: 8. This CDR3 spans 16 amino acids. Details on this clonotype: Its antigen is currently unknown.

The sample was peripheral blood mononuclear cells (PBMCs), taken when the disease was refractory, from a patient treated with antithyroid drugs. The V gene is TRBV27, the J gene TRBJ1-2; 9 bases agree with TRBD1. This clonotype originated in a female donor with Graves disease. DNA for the CDR3: TGTGCCAGCAGTTTAGGGACAGGGCGGACCTTCTATGGCTACACCTTC. Its protein is CASSLGTGRTFYGYTF.